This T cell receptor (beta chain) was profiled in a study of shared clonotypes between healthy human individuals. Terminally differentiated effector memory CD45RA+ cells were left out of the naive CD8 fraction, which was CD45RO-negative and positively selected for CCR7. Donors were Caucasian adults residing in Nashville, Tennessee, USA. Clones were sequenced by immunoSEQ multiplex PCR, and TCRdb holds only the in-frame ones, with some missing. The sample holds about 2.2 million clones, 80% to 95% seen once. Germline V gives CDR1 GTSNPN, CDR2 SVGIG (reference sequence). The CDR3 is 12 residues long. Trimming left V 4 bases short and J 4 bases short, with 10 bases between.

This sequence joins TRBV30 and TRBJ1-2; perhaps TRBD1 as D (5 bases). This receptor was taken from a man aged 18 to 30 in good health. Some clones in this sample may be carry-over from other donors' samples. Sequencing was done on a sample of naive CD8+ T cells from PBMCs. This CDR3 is CAWIDSGYGYTF. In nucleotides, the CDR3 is TGTGCCTGGATCGACAGCGGCTATGGCTACACCTTC.